The 8 T cell receptor beta chains below were found in one sample sequenced in a study of a mutant IDH1 vaccine in newly diagnosed glioma. No antigen has been assigned to these receptors. Sample time point: week 35, safety follow-up. Vaccinated patients received 300 ug of mutant IDH1 20-mer peptide per dose, with topical imiquimod. The data were produced by immunoSEQ multiplex PCR, yet TCRdb's version contains in-frame clones alone and is incomplete. Of about 64,000 clones listed, 74% are singletons. Here the sequenced sample was PBMCs, taken from a glioma patient whose treatment included an IDH1 peptide vaccine. The source is a man aged 45-60 years with glioma.

The chain joins TRBV6-6 to TRBJ2-7, with D possibly TRBD1 on 5 matching bases. CDR1 is MNHNY and CDR2 is SVGAGI in the germline V gene (reference sequence). CDR3 length equals 16 residues. The V gene lost 5 bases and the J gene lost 2 bases, with 19 bases spanning the gap. CDR3 in amino acids: CASSTVQDSTPYEQYF. CDR3 in DNA: TGTGCCAGCAGTACAGTACAGGATTCGACCCCCTACGAGCAGTACTTC.

This clone was detected only once. This chain uses TRBV9 with TRBJ1-2; 9 bases align to TRBD1. The CDR3 length is 14 residues. Germline V gene lookup returns CDR1 SGDLS and CDR2 YYNGEE. The V segment lost 3 bases and the J segment 3 bases; nucleotides outside the gene matches: 3. CDR3 DNA sequence: TGTGCCAGCAGCGCCGGACAGGGGCACTATGGCTACACCTTC. Translating it yields CASSAGQGHYGYTF.

The V and J genes are TRBV30 and TRBJ2-7; TRBD1 matches at 7 bases. V dropped 2 bases and J dropped 2; count of bases not matched to a gene: 9. Germline V gene sequence: CDR1 GTSNPN, CDR2 SVGIG (reference sequence). The CDR3 is made up of 15 amino acids. CDR3 nucleotides: TGTGCCTGGAGTAAACCCAGGGACAGCACCTACGAGCAGTACTTC. Its protein is CAWSKPRDSTYEQYF.

There are a few counts of this clone. The chain employs TRBV27 and TRBJ1-3; weak D call: TRBD1 (6 bases). Per the germline V gene, CDR1 is MNHEY and CDR2 is SMNVEV (reference sequence). Trimming left V 3 bases short and J 2 bases short, with 11 bases between. The CDR3 contains 15 residues. The CDR3 spells CASSFRGGTGNTIYF. The CDR3 bases are TGTGCCAGCAGTTTCCGAGGGGGGACTGGAAACACCATATATTTT.

The gene calls are TRBV11-2 and TRBJ1-1; D is possibly TRBD1 (5 bases). V lost 5 bases to trimming and J lost 4 bases, with 11 bases between them. The CDR3 has 13 amino acids. The V gene's germline CDR1 is SGHAT and CDR2 FQNNGV. This CDR3 reads CASSLQGSTEAFF. CDR3 nucleotides: TGTGCCAGCAGCCTCCAGGGTTCCACTGAAGCTTTCTTT. Using reference TRBV11-2 and TRBJ1-1 for the parts outside the CDR3, the full variable domain is EAGVAQSPRYKIIEKRQSVAFWCNPISGHATLYWYQQILGQGPKLLIQFQNNGVVDDSQLPKDRFSAERLKGVDSTLKIQPAKLEDSAVYLCASSLQGSTEAFFGQGTRLTVV.

V is TRBV6-6 and J is TRBJ1-4, with D unclear. Trimming shortened V by 5 bases and J by 4 bases, and 11 bases separated the two germline ends. The germline V gene encodes CDR1 MNHNY and CDR2 SVGAGI (reference sequence). The CDR3 totals 14 residues. The CDR3 DNA reads TGTGCCAGCAGTCCAGTGGGGTATAATGAAAAACTGTTTTTT. Its translation is CASSPVGYNEKLFF.

The V call is TRBV10-3, the J call TRBJ1-6; no firm D call. V gave up 6 bases and J gave up 3 bases, with 3 bases separating them. Germline-derived CDR1 and CDR2 are ENHRY and SYGVKD. The CDR3 totals 12 residues. CDR3 nucleotide sequence: TGTGCCATCAGGGACTATAATTCACCCCTCCACTTT. Protein sequence: CAIRDYNSPLHF.

This clone has only one observation. This sequence joins TRBV30 and TRBJ1-2; possible D gene TRBD1, 6 bases. Germline CDR1 is GTSNPN and CDR2 is SVGIG (reference sequence). The CDR3 sequence is 14 residues long. The V gene lost 7 bases and the J gene lost 8 bases, with 23 bases spanning the gap. CDR3 nucleotides: TGTGCCTCCCCGACAGGCTCTAGTTCGGGGGGCTACACCTTC. Translating gives CASPTGSSSGGYTF. Looking up the rest from reference TRBV30 and TRBJ1-2 gives the full variable domain: SQTIHQWPATLVQPVGSPLSLECTVEGTSNPNLYWYRQAAGRGLQLLFYSVGIGQISSEVPQNLSASRPQDRQFILSSKKLLLSDSGFYLCASPTGSSSGGYTFGSGTRLTVV.